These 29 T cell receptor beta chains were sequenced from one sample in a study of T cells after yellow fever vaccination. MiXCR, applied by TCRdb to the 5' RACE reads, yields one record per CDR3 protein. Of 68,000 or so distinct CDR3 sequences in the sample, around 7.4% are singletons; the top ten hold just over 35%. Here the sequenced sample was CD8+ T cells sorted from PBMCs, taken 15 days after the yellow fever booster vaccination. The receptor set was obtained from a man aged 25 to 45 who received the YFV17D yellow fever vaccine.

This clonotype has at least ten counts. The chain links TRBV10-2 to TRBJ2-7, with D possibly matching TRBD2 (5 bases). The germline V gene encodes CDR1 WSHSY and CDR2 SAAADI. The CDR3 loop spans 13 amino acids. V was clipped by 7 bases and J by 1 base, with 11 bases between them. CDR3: CASTRTGSYEQYF. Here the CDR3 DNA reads TGCGCCAGCACCAGGACGGGATCCTACGAGCAGTACTTC.

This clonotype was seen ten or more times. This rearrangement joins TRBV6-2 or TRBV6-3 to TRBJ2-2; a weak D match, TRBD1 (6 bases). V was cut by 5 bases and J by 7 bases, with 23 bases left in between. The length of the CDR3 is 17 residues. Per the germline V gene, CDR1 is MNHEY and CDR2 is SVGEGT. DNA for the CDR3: TGTGCCAGCAGTATACACCAACAAACAGGGCCCCTCGGGGAGCTGTTTTTT. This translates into CASSIHQQTGPLGELFF.

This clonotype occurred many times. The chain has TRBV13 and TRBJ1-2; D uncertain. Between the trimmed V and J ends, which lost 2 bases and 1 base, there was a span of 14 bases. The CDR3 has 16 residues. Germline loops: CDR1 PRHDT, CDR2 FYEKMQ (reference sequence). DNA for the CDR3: TGTGCCAGCAGCTTATCAGTACGGGGAGGTAACTATGGCTACACCTTC. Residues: CASSLSVRGGNYGYTF.

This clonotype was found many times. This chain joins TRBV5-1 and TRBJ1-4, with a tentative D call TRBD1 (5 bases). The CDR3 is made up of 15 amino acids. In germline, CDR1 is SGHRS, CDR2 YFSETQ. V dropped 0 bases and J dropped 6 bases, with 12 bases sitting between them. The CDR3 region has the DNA TGCGCCAGCAGCTTGGAGGCAGGAGGGGATGAAAAACTGTTTTTT. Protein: CASSLEAGGDEKLFF. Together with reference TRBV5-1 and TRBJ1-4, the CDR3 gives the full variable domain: KAGVTQTPRYLIKTRGQQVTLSCSPISGHRSVSWYQQTPGQGLQFLFEYFSETQRNKGNFPGRFSGRQFSNSRSEMNVSTLELGDSALYLCASSLEAGGDEKLFFGSGTQLSVL.

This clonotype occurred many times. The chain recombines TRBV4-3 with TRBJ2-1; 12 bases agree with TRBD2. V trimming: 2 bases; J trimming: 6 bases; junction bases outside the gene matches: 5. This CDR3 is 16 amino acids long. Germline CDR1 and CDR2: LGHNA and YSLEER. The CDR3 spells CASSQYRTSGVNEQFF. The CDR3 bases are TGCGCCAGCAGCCAATACAGGACTAGCGGGGTCAATGAGCAGTTCTTC.

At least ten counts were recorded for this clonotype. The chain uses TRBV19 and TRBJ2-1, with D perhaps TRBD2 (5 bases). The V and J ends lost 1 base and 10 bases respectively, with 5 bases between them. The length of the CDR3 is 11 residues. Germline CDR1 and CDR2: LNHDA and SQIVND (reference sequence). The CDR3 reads CASSIGGEQFF. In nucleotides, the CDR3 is TGTGCCAGTAGTATAGGCGGGGAGCAGTTCTTC.

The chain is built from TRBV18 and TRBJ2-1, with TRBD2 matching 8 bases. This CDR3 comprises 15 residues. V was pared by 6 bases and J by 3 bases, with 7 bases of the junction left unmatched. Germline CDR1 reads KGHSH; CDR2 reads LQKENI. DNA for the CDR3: TGTGCCAGCTCCCCGGGGGGGGGCTTCTACAATGAGCAGTTCTTC. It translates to CASSPGGGFYNEQFF.

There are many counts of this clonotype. CDR3 region: CASSLAPPGQGTYEQYF. CDR3 sequence (DNA): TGTGCCAGCAGCTTAGCCCCCCCGGGACAGGGGACGTACGAGCAGTACTTC. The chain couples TRBV7-2 to TRBJ2-7; TRBD1 matches at 10 bases. This CDR3 spans 17 amino acids. V gave up 0 bases and J gave up 4 bases; unmatched junction bases: 9. The germline V gene has CDR1 SGHTA and CDR2 FQGNSA.

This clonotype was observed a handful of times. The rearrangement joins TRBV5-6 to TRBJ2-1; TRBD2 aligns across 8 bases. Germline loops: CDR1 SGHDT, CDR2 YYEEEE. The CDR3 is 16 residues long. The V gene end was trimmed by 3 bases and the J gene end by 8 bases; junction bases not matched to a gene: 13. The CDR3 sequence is CASSSFAGGDWDEQFF. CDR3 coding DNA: TGTGCCAGCAGCTCCTTTGCGGGGGGCGATTGGGATGAGCAGTTCTTC.

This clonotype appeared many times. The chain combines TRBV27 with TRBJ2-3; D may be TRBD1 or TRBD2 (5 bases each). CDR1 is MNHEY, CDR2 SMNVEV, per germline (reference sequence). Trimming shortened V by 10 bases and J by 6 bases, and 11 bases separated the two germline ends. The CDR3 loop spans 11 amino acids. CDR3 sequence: CATLREDTQYF. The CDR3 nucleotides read TGTGCCACCCTCAGGGAGGATACGCAGTATTTT.

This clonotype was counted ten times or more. The CDR3 sequence: CASSLWANSYEQYF. The DNA for the CDR3 is TGTGCCAGCAGTTTATGGGCCAACTCCTACGAGCAGTACTTC. This chain joins TRBV27 and TRBJ2-7; D gene ambiguous. Trimming removed 1 base at V and 0 bases at J, with 7 bases between. Looked up from germline, CDR1 is MNHEY and CDR2 is SMNVEV (reference sequence). The CDR3 has 14 residues.

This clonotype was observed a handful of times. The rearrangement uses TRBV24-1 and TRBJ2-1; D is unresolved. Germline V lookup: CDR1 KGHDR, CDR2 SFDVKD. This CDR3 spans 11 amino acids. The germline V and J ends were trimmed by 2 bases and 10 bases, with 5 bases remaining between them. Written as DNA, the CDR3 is TGTGCCACCAGTGATTGGGGAGAGCAGTTCTTC. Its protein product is CATSDWGEQFF.

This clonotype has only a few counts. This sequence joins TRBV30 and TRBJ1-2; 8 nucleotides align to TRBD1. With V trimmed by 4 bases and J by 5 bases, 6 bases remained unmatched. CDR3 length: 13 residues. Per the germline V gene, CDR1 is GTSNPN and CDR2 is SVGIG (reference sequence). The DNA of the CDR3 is TGTGCCTGGAATTCAGGGGGCGCTTATGGCTACACCTTC. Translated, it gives CAWNSGGAYGYTF.

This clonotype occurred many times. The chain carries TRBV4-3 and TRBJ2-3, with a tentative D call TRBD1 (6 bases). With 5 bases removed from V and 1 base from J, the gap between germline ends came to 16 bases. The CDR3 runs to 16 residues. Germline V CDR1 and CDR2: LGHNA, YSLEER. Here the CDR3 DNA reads TGCGCCAGCAGCAGAAATCCAGGGGTCGGCACAGATACGCAGTATTTT. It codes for CASSRNPGVGTDTQYF.

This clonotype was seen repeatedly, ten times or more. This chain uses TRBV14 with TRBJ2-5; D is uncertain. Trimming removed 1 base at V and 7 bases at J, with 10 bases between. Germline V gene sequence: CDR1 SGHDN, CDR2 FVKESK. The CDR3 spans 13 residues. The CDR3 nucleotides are TGTGCCAGCAGCCAAGGAGCTCTGGGGACCCAGTACTTC. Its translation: CASSQGALGTQYF.

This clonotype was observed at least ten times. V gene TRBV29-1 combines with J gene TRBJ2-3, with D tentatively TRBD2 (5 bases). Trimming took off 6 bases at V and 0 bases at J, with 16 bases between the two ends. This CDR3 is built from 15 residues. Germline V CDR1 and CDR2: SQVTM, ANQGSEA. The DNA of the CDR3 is TGCAGCGTCCCGGAGGCCGGGCCTAGCACAGATACGCAGTATTTT. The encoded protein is CSVPEAGPSTDTQYF.

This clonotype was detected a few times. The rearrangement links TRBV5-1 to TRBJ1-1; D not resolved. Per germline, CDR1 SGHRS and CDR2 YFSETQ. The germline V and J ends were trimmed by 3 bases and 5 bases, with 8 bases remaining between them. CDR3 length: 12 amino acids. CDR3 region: CASSYGRTEAFF. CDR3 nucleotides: TGCGCCAGCAGCTACGGGAGGACTGAAGCTTTCTTT.

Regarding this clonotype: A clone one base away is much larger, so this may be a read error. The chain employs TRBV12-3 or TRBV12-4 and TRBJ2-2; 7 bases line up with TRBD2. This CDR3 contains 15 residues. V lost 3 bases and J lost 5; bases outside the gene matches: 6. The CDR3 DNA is TGTGCCAGCAGTTTTATGGTTAGCGGGACCGGGGAGCTGTTTTTT. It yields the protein CASSFMVSGTGELFF.

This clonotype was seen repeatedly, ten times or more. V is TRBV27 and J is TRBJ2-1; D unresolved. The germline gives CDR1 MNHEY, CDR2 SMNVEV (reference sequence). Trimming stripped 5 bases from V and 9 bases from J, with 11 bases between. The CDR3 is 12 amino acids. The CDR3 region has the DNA TGTGCCAGCAGTCCCACAGTGGGTGAGCAGTTCTTC. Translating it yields CASSPTVGEQFF.

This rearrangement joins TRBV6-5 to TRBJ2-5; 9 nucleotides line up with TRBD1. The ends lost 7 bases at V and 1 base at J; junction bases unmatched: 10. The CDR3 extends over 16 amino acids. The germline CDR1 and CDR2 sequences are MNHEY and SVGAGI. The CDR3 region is CASINRGPFLQETQYF. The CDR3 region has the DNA TGTGCCAGCATTAACAGGGGGCCGTTCCTCCAAGAGACCCAGTACTTC.

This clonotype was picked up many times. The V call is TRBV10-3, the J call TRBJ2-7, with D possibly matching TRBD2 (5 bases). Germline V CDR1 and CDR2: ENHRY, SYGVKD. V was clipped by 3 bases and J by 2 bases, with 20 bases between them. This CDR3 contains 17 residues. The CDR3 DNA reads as TGTGCCATCAGTGACGGTGGTCTAGCCGGGAAGACCTACGAGCAGTACTTC. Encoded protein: CAISDGGLAGKTYEQYF.

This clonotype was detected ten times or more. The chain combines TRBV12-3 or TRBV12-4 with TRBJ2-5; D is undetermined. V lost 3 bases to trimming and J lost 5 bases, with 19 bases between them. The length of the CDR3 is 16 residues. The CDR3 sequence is CASSFLRWGSYETQYF. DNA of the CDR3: TGTGCCAGCAGTTTTTTAAGGTGGGGTAGCTACGAGACCCAGTACTTC.

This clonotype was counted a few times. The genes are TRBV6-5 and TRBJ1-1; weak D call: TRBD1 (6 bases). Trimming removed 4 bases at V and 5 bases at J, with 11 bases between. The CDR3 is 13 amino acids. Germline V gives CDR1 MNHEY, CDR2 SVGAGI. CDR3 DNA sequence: TGTGCCAGCAGTTCCCAGGGGTTTACTGAAGCTTTCTTT. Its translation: CASSSQGFTEAFF.

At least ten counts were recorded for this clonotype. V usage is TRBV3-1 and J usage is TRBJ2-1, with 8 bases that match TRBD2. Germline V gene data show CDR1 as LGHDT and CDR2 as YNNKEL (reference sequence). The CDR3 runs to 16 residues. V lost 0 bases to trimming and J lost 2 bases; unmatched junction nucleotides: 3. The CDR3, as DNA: TGTGCCAGCAGCCAAGATCGGGGACTAGCCTACAATGAGCAGTTCTTC. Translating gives CASSQDRGLAYNEQFF.

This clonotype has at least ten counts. The CDR3 DNA follows: TGTGCCAGCAGCTTAGAGCTAGCGGGCCCCTCGGGTAATGAGCAGTTCTTC. It translates to CASSLELAGPSGNEQFF. The chain couples TRBV7-2 to TRBJ2-1; 8 bases are a match to TRBD2. The CDR3 is 17 amino acids. Germline V CDR1 and CDR2: SGHTA, FQGNSA. The V and J ends lost 1 base and 7 bases, in that order; junction bases with no gene match: 12.

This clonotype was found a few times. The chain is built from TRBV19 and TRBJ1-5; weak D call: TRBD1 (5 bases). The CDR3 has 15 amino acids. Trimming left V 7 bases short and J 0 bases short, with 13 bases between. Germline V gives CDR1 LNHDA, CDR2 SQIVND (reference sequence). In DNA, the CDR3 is TGTGCCAGTATTGTGACAGCGTTTAGCAATCAGCCCCAGCATTTT. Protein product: CASIVTAFSNQPQHF.

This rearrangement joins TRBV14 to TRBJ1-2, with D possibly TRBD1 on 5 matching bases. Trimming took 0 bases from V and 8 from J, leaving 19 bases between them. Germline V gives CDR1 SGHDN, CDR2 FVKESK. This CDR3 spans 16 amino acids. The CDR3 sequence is CASSQDGGETAKGYTF. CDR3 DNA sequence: TGTGCCAGCAGCCAAGACGGGGGGGAGACCGCTAAAGGCTACACCTTC.

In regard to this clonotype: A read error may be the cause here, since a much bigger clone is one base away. This CDR3 is CASSQEFTGTGVGYGYTF. CDR3 coding DNA: TGTGCCAGCAGCCAAGAGTTTACCGGGACAGGGGTCGGCTATGGCTACACCTTC. The chain recombines TRBV4-2 with TRBJ1-2; 10 bases fit TRBD1. The junction had 11 bases not matched to a gene; V was cut back by 0 bases and J by 4 bases. Looked up from germline, CDR1 is LGHNA and CDR2 is YNFKEQ. The length of the CDR3 is 18 residues.

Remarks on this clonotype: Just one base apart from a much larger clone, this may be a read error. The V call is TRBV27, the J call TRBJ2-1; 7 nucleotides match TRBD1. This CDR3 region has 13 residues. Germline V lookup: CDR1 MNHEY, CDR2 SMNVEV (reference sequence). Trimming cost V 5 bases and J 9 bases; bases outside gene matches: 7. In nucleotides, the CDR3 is TGTGCCAGCAGTAGCACAGGGGCGGGTGAGCAGTTCTTC. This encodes CASSSTGAGEQFF.